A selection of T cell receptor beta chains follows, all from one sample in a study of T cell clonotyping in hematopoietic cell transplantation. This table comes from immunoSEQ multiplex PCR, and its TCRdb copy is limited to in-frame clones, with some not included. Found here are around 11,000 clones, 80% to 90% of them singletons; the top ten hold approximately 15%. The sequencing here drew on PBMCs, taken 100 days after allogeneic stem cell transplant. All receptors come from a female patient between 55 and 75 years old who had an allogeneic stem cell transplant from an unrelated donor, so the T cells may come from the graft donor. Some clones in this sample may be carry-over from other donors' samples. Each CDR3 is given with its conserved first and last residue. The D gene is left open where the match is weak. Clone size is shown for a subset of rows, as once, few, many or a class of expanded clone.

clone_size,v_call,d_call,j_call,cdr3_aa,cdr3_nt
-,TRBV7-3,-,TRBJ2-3,CASSFGLGYTDTQYF,TGTGCCAGCAGCTTCGGACTTGGCTACACAGATACGCAGTATTTT
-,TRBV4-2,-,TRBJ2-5,CASSQEEAEETQYF,TGTGCCAGCAGCCAAGAAGAAGCGGAAGAGACCCAGTACTTC
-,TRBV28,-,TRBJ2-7,CASSAPRGGEQYF,TGTGCCAGCAGTGCCCCGCGGGGAGGCGAGCAGTACTTC
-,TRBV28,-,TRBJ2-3,CASSQTSPADTQYF,TGTGCCAGCAGCCAAACTAGCCCCGCAGATACGCAGTATTTT
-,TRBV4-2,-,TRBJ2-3,CASTWVENTDTQYF,TGTGCCAGCACATGGGTTGAGAACACAGATACGCAGTATTTT
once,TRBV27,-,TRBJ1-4,CASSRYGGEKLFF,TGTGCCAGCAGTCGATATGGGGGTGAAAAACTGTTTTTT
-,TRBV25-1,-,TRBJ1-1,CASSDQGSTEAFF,TGTGCCAGCAGTGACCAGGGAAGCACTGAAGCTTTCTTT
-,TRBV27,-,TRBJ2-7,CASSLKDEGYEQYF,TGTGCCAGCAGTTTAAAGGACGAAGGCTACGAGCAGTACTTC
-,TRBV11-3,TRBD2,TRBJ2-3,CASSLTSGGRDTQYF,TGTGCCAGCAGCCTTACTAGCGGAGGTAGGGATACGCAGTATTTT
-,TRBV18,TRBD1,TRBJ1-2,CASSPLGGRGQDGYTF,TGTGCCAGCTCACCACTTGGGGGCAGGGGGCAGGATGGCTACACCTTC
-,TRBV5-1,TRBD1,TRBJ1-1,CASSFTGGTEAFF,TGCGCCAGCAGCTTCACAGGGGGCACTGAAGCTTTCTTT
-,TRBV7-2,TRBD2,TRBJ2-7,CASSLVTSAEQYF,TGTGCCAGCAGCTTAGTAACTAGCGCCGAGCAGTACTTC
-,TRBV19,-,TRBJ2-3,CASKGGGLNRYF,TGTGCCAGTAAAGGGGGGGGCCTAAATCGGTATTTT
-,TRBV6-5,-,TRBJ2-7,CASSINSSPVEQYF,TGTGCCAGCAGCATTAATAGTTCACCAGTCGAGCAGTACTTC
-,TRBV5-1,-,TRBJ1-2,CASSLTVNYGYTF,TGCGCCAGCAGCTTGACCGTTAACTATGGCTACACCTTC
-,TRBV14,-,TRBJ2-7,CASSHRGHLPYEQYF,TGTGCCAGCAGCCATAGGGGACACCTTCCCTACGAGCAGTACTTC
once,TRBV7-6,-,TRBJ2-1,CASSLRAGIYNEQFF,TGTGCCAGCAGCCTCCGAGCGGGTATCTACAATGAGCAGTTCTTC
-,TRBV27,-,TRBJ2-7,CASSLSAPSYEQYF,TGTGCCAGCAGTTTATCCGCACCTTCCTACGAGCAGTACTTC
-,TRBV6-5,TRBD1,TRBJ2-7,CASSLGQVGYEQYF,TGTGCCAGCAGTCTTGGACAGGTGGGCTACGAGCAGTACTTC
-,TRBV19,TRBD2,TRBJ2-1,CASSSSETSGRRSYNEQFF,TGTGCCAGTAGTTCAAGTGAAACTAGCGGGAGGAGATCCTACAATGAGCAGTTCTTC
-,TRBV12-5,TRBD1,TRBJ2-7,CASGLSKGQGADYEQYF,TGTGCTAGTGGTTTATCAAAGGGACAGGGAGCCGACTACGAGCAGTACTTC
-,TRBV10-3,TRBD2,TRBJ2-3,CAISESRREGDTQYF,TGTGCCATCAGTGAGTCCCGGCGGGAGGGGGATACGCAGTATTTT